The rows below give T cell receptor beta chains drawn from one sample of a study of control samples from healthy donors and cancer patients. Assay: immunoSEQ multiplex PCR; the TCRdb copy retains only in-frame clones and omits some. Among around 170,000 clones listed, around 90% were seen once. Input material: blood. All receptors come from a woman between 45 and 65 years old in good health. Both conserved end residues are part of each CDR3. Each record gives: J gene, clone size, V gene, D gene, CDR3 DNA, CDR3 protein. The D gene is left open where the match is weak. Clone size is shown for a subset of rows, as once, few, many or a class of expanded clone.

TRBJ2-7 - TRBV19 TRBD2 TGTGCCAGTAGTCGACTAGCGGGACAAGACGAGCAGTACTTC CASSRLAGQDEQYF
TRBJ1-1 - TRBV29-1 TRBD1 TGCAGCGTGATTTTAAGGGGGCGCGTACTACCGAACACTGAAGCTTTCTTT CSVILRGRVLPNTEAFF
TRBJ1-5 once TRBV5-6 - TGTGCCAGCAGCCTGGGGGCAGCCAATCAGCCCCAGCATTTT CASSLGAANQPQHF
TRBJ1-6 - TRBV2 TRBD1 TGTGCCAGCACTAGGGACAGCCTTACGATCTATAATTCACCCCTCCACTTT CASTRDSLTIYNSPLHF
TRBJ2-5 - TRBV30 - TGTGCCTGGAGCAGGGGCGGGGAGACCCAGTACTTC CAWSRGGETQYF
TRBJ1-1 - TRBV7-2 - TGTGCCAGCAGATCCCCTCTACGGGTAGAAGCTTTCTTT CASRSPLRVEAFF
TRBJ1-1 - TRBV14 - TGTGCCAGCAGGTCTATTGGAGGTACCGAAGCTTTCTTT CASRSIGGTEAFF
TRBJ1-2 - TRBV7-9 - TGTGCCACCGGGACACCAGCTAACTATGGCTACACCTTC CATGTPANYGYTF
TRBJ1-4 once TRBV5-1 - TGCGCCAGCAGCTTGGGATCGGGGGGCGCCTTCGAAAAACTGTTTTTT CASSLGSGGAFEKLFF
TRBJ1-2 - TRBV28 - TGTGCCAGCAGTCGCCCCCGGCCTTCTAACTATGGCTACACCTTC CASSRPRPSNYGYTF
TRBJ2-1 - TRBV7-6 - TGTGCCAGCAGCCCACAGGGAGCCCTATACAATGAGCAGTTCTTC CASSPQGALYNEQFF
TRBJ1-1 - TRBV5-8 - TGTGCCAGCAGCTTGTTAGTCATGAACACTGAAGCTTTCTTT CASSLLVMNTEAFF
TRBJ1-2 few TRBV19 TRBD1 TGTGCCAGTAGTATACCCGGGACAGGAAGCGGCTACACCTTC CASSIPGTGSGYTF
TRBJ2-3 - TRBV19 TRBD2 TGTGCCAGTAGCGATCGCGGGAGCTCAGATACGCAGTATTTT CASSDRGSSDTQYF
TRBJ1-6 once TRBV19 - TGTGCTGCGCGGGGAGAGGGGAATTCACCCCTCCACTTT CAARGEGNSPLHF
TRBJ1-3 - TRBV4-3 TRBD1 TGCGCCAGCAGCCAAGAGGGGGACAGAGGAAACACCATATATTTT CASSQEGDRGNTIYF
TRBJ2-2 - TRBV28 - TGTGCCAGCAGTTTAGGGACCACGAACACCGGGGAGCTGTTTTTT CASSLGTTNTGELFF
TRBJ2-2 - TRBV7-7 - TGTGCTAGCAGCTTAGGCCAACTTAACACCGGGGAGCTGTTTTTT CASSLGQLNTGELFF
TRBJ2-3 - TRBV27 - TGTGCCAGCAGCTCTGGTTGGGGGGTAAAGGGTACAGATACGCAGTATTTT CASSSGWGVKGTDTQYF
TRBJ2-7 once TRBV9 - TGTGCCAGCGGCTCCGGGACACCAGTTTACGAGCAGTACTTC CASGSGTPVYEQYF
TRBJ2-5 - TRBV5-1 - TGCGCCAGCAGCTTTGGCGGGCAAGAGACCCAGTACTTC CASSFGGQETQYF
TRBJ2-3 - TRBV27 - - CASSSLGTGGTSTDTQYF
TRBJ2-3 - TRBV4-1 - TGCGCCAGCAGCCGCCTCCCCGAGGTGGCTCTGGTCACGCAGTATTTT CASSRLPEVALVTQYF
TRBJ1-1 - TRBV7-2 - TGTGCCAGCAGCTTAGAAGGGTTGAACACTGAAGCTTTCTTT CASSLEGLNTEAFF
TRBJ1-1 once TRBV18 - TGTGCCAGCTCACCACCGTTTTATAACACTGAAGCTTTCTTT CASSPPFYNTEAFF
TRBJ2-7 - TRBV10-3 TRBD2 TGTGCCACCCTAGCGGGGAATTACGAGCAGTACTTC CATLAGNYEQYF
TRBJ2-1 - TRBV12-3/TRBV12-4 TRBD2 TGTGCCAGCAGTTTGGGGGAGGGGCGGTTCTTC CASSLGEGRFF
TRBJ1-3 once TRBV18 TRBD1 TGTGCCAGCTCACCTGGGACAGCCTCTGGAAACACCATATATTTT CASSPGTASGNTIYF
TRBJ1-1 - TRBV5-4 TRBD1 TGTGCCAGCAGTGCCTCGACAGGGGGCACTGAAGCTTTCTTT CASSASTGGTEAFF
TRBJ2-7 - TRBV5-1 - TGCGCCAGCACTGGTCCTGGGTACGAGCAGTACTTC CASTGPGYEQYF
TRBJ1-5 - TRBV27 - TGTGCCAGCAGGCCGGACAGTTGGGGTCAGCCCCAGCATTTT CASRPDSWGQPQHF
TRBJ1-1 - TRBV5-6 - TGTGCCAGCAGCTTTTTATCGGGGGACACTGAAGCTTTCTTT CASSFLSGDTEAFF
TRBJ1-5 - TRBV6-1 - TGTGCCAGCAGTGAAGGGGACGAGCAGCCCCAGCATTTT CASSEGDEQPQHF
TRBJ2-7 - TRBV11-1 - TGTGCCAGCAGCTTAGTCCCCCGGGTCGAGCAGTACTTC CASSLVPRVEQYF
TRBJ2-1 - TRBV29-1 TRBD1 TGCAGCGTTGAACAACAGGGGGAGCAGTTCTTC CSVEQQGEQFF
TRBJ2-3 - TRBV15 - TGTGCCACCAGCAGAGTTAAATTGGCCAGTTCCACAGATACGCAGTATTTT CATSRVKLASSTDTQYF
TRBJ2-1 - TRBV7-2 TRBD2 TGTGCCAGCAGCATCACTGCCGGGACTAGCTATTACAATGAGCAGTTCTTC CASSITAGTSYYNEQFF
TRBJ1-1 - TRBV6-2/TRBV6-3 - TGTGCCAGCAGTCTCTGGGATGCTCTGGCTGAAAGGACTGAAGCTTTCTTT CASSLWDALAERTEAFF
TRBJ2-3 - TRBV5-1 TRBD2 TGCGCCAGCAGCCCCGGCGGGGGGTGGGGAGATACGCAGTATTTT CASSPGGGWGDTQYF
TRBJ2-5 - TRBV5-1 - TGCGCCAGCCGGGACAACGACCAAGAGACCCAGTACTTC CASRDNDQETQYF
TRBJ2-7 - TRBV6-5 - TGTGCCAGCAGTTACGAAGGAGGGACCTCCTACGAGCAGTACTTC CASSYEGGTSYEQYF
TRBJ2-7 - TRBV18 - TGTGCCAGCTCACCCCATCCGGGAATCTACGAGCAGTACTTC CASSPHPGIYEQYF
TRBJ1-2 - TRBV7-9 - TGTGCCAGCAGCTTAGGACATGGAGGGGACTATGGCTACACCTTC CASSLGHGGDYGYTF
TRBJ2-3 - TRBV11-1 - TGTGCCAGCAGCTTAGCCTCAGGAGATACGCAGTATTTT CASSLASGDTQYF
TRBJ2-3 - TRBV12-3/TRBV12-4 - TGTGCCAGCAGTTTTGGGGCCACAGATACGCAGTATTTT CASSFGATDTQYF
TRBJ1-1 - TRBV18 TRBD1 TGTGCCAGCTCACGGGGACAGGGGTCTGAAGCTTTCTTT CASSRGQGSEAFF
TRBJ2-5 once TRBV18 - TGTGCCAGCTCACGACAACAGGGTCAGGAGACCCAGTACTTC CASSRQQGQETQYF